This TCR beta chain was captured in a study of T-cell reconstitution after alpha-beta-depleted transplantation in children. For TCRbeta, the library was prepared with unique molecular identifiers. TCRdb processed the PCR reads anew with MiXCR; each CDR3 protein has one entry. The sample has 200,000 to 250,000 distinct CDR3 sequences; approximately 9.5% are singletons. This clonotype was seen a few times. The CDR3 contains 16 residues. The V end lost 3 bases, the J end lost 4 bases, and 19 bases lay between the germline ends. Per germline, CDR1 SGDLS and CDR2 YYNGEE. This chain links TRBV9 with TRBJ2-5; weak D call: TRBD2 (5 bases). The sequence derives from a human donor who donated a stem cell graft to a child with acute lymphoblastic leukemia. The specimen comprised PBMCs from the stem cell graft donor, sampled from the stem cell graft. The CDR3 nucleotides read TGTGCCAGCAGCGATGTGCGGGTCTTCAGGAGAGAGACCCAGTACTTC. It translates to CASSDVRVFRRETQYF.